This T cell receptor beta chain is drawn from a study of T-cell reconstitution after alpha-beta-depleted transplantation in children (dated by TCRdb to about 2016). At the level of the whole study: T-cell immune reconstitution after TCRalphabeta/CD19-depleted allogeneic hematopoietic cell transplantation in children was quantitatively tracked in the study by means of TCR repertoire profiling.

The CDR3 runs 16 amino acids, cysteine and phenylalanine included. Only the CDR3 DNA is retained, 48 bases long and in frame from the first base. From the germline V gene, CDR1 is MGHDK and CDR2 is SYGVNS. V lost 4 bases and J lost 7 bases, and the count of bases not matched to a germline gene is 13. Libraries were made using PCR. Reads for this sample came from an Illumina HiSeq 2500. TCR libraries were prepared with molecular barcoding, using unique molecular identifiers to normalize TCRbeta repertoire quantification. TCRdb itself trimmed the public reads at Q25 with fastp, ran MiXCR and retained productive beta chains. Entries that share a CDR3 protein sequence are merged under the most common genes and DNA. A total of roughly 500,000 distinct CDR3 sequences appear in this sample, approximately 16% of them only once. The top ten constitute more than 2.5% of the sample. Worth noting for this clonotype: What this receptor recognizes is not known. Base qualities are not at hand, and no much larger clone is one base apart.

This chain is built from TRBV25-1 and TRBJ2-1, with 7 bases matching TRBD2. This specimen consisted of PBMCs from the stem cell graft donor, obtained from the stem cell graft. This sequence originates from a human donor who donated a stem cell graft to a child with acute lymphoblastic leukemia. The sequenced DNA: TGTGCCAGCAGTGTACCAGGGACTAACCAGGAAAATGAGCAGTTCTTC. Its translation reads: CASSVPGTNQENEQFF.